This T cell receptor beta chain appears in the sequencing data of a study of CD8 T cells in ankylosing spondylitis. General study findings and limits: Within matched ankylosing spondylitis synovial fluid, disease-linked clones were reportedly significantly enriched. Ankylosing spondylitis blood seemed to carry a telltale TCR beta motif made of about 8 highly homologous variants. Disease-linked clones, CD8+, were relatively rare in peripheral blood.

A quantitative 5'-RACE method, one with molecular barcodes, was used to make TCR beta libraries. In TCRdb, the 5' RACE reads were re-called with MiXCR into one record per CDR3 protein. The sample carries under 450,000 distinct CDR3 sequences, 15% to 20% recorded once. The sample holds a few counts of this clonotype. Its target is not known. Trimming removed 1 base at V and 0 bases at J, with 10 bases between. The CDR3 runs to 16 residues. Looked up from germline, CDR1 is LGHDT and CDR2 is YNNKEL (reference sequence). This sequence joins TRBV3-1 and TRBJ2-1; D may be TRBD2 (6 bases). The clonotype was recovered from a male donor with ankylosing spondylitis. Sequencing used blood, either unsorted or a sorted T cell fraction (not recorded which). The CDR3: CASSQVGRTSYNEQFF. The CDR3 region has the DNA TGTGCCAGCAGCCAAGTAGGGAGGACCTCCTACAATGAGCAGTTCTTC.